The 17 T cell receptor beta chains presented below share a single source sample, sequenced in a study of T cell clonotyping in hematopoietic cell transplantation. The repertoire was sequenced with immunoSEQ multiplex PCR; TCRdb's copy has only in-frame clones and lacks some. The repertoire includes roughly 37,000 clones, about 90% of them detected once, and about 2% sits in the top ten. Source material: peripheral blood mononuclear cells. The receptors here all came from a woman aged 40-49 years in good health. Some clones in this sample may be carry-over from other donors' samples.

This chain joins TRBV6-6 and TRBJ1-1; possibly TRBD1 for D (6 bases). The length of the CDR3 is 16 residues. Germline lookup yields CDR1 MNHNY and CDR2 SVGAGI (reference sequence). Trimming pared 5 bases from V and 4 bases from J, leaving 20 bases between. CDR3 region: CASSPPGGRMGTEAFF. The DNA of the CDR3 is TGTGCCAGCAGTCCACCCGGGGGGCGGATGGGCACTGAAGCTTTCTTT.

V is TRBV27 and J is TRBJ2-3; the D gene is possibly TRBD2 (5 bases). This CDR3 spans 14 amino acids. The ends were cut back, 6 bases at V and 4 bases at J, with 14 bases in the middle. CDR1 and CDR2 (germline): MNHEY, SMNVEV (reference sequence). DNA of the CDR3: TGTGCCAGCAGCACCCTGAGGGAATCAGATACGCAGTATTTT. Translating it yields CASSTLRESDTQYF.

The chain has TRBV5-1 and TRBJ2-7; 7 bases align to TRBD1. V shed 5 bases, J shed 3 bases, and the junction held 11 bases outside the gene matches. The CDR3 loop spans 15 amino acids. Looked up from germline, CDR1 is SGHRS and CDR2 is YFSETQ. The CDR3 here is CASSLLTGSGYEQYF. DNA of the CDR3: TGCGCCAGCAGTCTTCTGACAGGGTCGGGCTACGAGCAGTACTTC.

The CDR3 loop reads CASSWDSGELEQYF. In nucleotides, the CDR3 is TGTGCCAGCAGCTGGGACTCGGGGGAACTGGAGCAGTACTTC. The V and J genes are TRBV5-6 and TRBJ2-7; maybe TRBD2 (6 bases). The ends were cut back, 3 bases at V and 7 bases at J, with 17 bases in the middle. CDR1 and CDR2 from the germline V gene are SGHDT and YYEEEE. CDR3 length equals 14 residues.

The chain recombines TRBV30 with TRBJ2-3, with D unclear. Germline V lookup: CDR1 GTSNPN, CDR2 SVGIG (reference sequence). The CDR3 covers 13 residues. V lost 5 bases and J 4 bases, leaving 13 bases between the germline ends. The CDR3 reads CAWGKGLADTQYF. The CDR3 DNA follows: TGTGCCTGGGGCAAGGGATTGGCAGATACGCAGTATTTT.

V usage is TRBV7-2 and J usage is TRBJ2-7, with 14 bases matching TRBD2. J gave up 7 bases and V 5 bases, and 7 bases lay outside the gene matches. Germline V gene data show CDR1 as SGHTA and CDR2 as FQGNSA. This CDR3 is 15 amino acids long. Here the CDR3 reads CASSLDGTSGGEQYF. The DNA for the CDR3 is TGTGCCAGCAGCCTAGACGGGACTAGCGGGGGAGAGCAGTACTTC. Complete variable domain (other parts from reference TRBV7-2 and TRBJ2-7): GAGVSQSPSNKVTEKGKDVELRCDPISGHTALYWYRQSLGQGLEFLIYFQGNSAPDKSGLPSDRFSAERTGGSVSTLTIQRTQQEDSAVYLCASSLDGTSGGEQYFGPGTRLTVT.

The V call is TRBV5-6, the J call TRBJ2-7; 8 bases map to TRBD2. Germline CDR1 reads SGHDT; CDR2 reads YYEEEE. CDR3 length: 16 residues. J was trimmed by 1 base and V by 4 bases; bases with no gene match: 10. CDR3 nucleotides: TGTGCCAGCAGCCCACCTACTAGCGGATCTTCCTACGAGCAGTACTTC. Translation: CASSPPTSGSSYEQYF.

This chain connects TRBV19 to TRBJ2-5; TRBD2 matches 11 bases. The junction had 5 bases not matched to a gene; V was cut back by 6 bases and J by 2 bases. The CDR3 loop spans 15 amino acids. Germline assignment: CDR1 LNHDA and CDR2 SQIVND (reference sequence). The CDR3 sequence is CASRQSSGRQETQYF. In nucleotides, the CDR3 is TGTGCCAGTAGGCAATCTAGCGGGAGGCAAGAGACCCAGTACTTC.

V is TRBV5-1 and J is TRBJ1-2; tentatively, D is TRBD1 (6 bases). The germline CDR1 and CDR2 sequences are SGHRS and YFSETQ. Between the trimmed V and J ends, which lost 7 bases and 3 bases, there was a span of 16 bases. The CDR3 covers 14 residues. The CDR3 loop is CASPTLRQDYGYTF. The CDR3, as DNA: TGCGCCAGCCCTACATTAAGACAGGACTATGGCTACACCTTC.

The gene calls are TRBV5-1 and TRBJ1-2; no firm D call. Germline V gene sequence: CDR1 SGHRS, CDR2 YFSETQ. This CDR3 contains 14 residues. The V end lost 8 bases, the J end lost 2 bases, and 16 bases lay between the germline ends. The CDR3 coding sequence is TGCGCCAGTACATCGGTCGGGGTGAACTATGGCTACACCTTC. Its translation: CASTSVGVNYGYTF.

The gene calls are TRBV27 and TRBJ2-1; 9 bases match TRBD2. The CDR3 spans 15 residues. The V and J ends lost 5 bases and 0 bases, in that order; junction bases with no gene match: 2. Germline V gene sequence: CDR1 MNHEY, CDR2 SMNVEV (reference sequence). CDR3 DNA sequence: TGTGCCAGCAGTATTAGCGGGAGCTCCTACAATGAGCAGTTCTTC. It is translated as CASSISGSSYNEQFF.

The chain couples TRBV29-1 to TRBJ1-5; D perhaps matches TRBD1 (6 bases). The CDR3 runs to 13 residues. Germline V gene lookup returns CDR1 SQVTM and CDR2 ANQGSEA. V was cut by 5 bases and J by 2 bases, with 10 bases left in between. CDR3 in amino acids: CSVRPGGNQPQHF. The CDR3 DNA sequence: TGCAGCGTTAGGCCAGGGGGCAATCAGCCCCAGCATTTT.

The DNA of the CDR3 is TGTGCCAGCAGTGAGGTCAGCGGCGAAAAACTGTTTTTT. Residues: CASSEVSGEKLFF. V gene TRBV2 combines with J gene TRBJ1-4; no clear D. The CDR3 spans 13 residues. Germline lookup yields CDR1 SNHLY and CDR2 FYNNEI. Trimming removed 3 bases at V and 8 bases at J, with 10 bases between. Together with reference TRBV2 and TRBJ1-4, the CDR3 gives the full variable domain: EPEVTQTPSHQVTQMGQEVILRCVPISNHLYFYWYRQILGQKVEFLVSFYNNEISEKSEIFDDQFSVERPDGSNFTLKIRSTKLEDSAMYFCASSEVSGEKLFFGSGTQLSVL.

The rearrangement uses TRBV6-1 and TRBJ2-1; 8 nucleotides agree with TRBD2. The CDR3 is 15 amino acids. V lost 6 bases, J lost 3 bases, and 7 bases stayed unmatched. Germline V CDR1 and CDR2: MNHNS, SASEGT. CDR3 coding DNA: TGTGCCAGCAGGGTTGGACGGGGGGGCTACAATGAGCAGTTCTTC. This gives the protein CASRVGRGGYNEQFF.

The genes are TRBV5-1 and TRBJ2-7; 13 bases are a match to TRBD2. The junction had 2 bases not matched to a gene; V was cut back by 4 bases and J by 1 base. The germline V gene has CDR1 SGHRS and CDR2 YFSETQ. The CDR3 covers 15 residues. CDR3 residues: CASSTGLAGSYEQYF. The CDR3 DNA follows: TGCGCCAGCAGCACGGGACTAGCGGGGTCCTACGAGCAGTACTTC.

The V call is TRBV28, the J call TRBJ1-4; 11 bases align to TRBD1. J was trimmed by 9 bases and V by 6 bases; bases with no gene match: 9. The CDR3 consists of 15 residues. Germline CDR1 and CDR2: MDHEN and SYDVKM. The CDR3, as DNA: TGTGCCAGCAGGCCCTCGGACAGGGGGCTACAAAAACTGTTTTTT. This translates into CASRPSDRGLQKLFF.

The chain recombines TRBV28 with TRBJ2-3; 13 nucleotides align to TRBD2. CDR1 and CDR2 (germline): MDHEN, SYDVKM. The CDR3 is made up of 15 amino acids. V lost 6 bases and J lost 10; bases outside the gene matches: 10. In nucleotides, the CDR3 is TGTGCCAGCAGCCAGCCAGGGACTAGCGGGATGCCGCAGTATTTT. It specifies CASSQPGTSGMPQYF.